Each of the 4 T cell receptor beta chains below was sequenced from the same sample in a study of identical twins. TCRdb analysed the 5' RACE reads with MiXCR anew, one entry per CDR3 protein. This table has fewer than 800,000 distinct CDR3 sequences, just over 7% appearing once. The data were also submitted as part of a second study, on yellow fever vaccine responses in identical twins.

Sequenced input: PBMCs. The receptors come from a woman in her late teens or twenties in good health.

This clonotype was counted a few times. The chain employs TRBV7-8 and TRBJ2-7; tentatively, D is TRBD2 (6 bases). In germline, CDR1 is SGHVS, CDR2 FQNEAQ. V dropped 5 bases and J dropped 7 bases, with 18 bases sitting between them. The CDR3 consists of 14 residues. CDR3 amino acids: CASSQGGKPSEQYF. The CDR3, as DNA: TGTGCCAGCAGCCAAGGCGGGAAACCTTCAGAGCAGTACTTC.

In this sample, this clonotype turned up many times. The rearrangement uses TRBV28 and TRBJ2-7; TRBD2 agrees at 7 bases. The V gene's germline CDR1 is MDHEN and CDR2 SYDVKM. CDR3 length: 14 residues. The trim removed 2 bases at V and 3 bases at J, leaving 4 bases unmatched. CDR3: CASSLLADLYEQYF. The CDR3 DNA reads TGTGCCAGCAGTTTACTAGCGGATCTCTACGAGCAGTACTTC.

This clonotype was counted many times. This chain joins TRBV5-1 and TRBJ2-5, with D perhaps matching TRBD2 (5 bases). CDR1 is SGHRS, CDR2 YFSETQ, per germline. Trimming took off 5 bases at V and 4 bases at J, with 18 bases between the two ends. The CDR3 spans 15 residues. CDR3 nucleotides: TGCGCCAGCAGTGGTGACGTGCTTCGGGGAGAGACCCAGTACTTC. Translated, it gives CASSGDVLRGETQYF.

A few counts support this clonotype. The chain carries TRBV12-3 or TRBV12-4 and TRBJ1-6, with 7 bases lining up with TRBD1. The trim removed 5 bases at V and 9 bases at J, leaving 10 bases unmatched. There are 15 residues in the CDR3. The CDR3 spells CASSTQGGGSSPLHF. The CDR3, as DNA: TGTGCCAGCAGTACTCAGGGGGGTGGGAGTTCACCCCTCCACTTT.